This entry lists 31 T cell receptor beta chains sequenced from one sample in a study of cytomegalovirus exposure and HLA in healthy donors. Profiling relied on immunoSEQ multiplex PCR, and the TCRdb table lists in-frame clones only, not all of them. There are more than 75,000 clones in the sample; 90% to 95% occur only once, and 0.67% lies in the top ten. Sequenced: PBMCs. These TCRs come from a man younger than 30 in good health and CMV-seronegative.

Here the CDR3 DNA reads TGTGCCAGCAGCTTATCGACAGGGCTCTATGGCTACACCTTC. It is translated as CASSLSTGLYGYTF. V usage is TRBV7-9 and J usage is TRBJ1-2, with TRBD1 matching 7 bases. V gave up 2 bases and J gave up 4 bases; unmatched junction bases: 4. The CDR3 extends over 14 amino acids. Germline assignment: CDR1 SEHNR and CDR2 FQNEAQ (reference sequence).

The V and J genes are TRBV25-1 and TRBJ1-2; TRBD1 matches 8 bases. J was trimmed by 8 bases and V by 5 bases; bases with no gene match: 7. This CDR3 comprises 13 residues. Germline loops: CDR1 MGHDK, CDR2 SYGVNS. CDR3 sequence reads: CASSTPGGEGYTF. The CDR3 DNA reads TGTGCCAGCAGTACCCCAGGGGGCGAGGGCTACACCTTC.

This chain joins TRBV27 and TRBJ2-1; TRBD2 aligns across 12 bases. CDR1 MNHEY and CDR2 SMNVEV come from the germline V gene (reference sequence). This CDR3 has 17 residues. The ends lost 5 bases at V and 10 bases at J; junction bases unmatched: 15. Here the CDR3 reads CASSAQPGLAGLVEQFF. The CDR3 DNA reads TGTGCCAGCAGTGCCCAACCAGGACTAGCGGGGCTAGTGGAGCAGTTCTTC.

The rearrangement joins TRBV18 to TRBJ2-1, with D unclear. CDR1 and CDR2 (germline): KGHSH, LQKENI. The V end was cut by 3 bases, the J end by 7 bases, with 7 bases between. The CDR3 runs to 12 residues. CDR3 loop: CASSPSVNEQFF. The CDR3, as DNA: TGTGCCAGCTCACCTTCGGTGAATGAGCAGTTCTTC.

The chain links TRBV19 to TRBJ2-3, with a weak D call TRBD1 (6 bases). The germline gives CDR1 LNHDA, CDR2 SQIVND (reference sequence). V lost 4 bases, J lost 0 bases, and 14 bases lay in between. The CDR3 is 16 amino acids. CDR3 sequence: CASSTGTRGSTDTQYF. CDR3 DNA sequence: TGTGCCAGTAGTACCGGGACAAGGGGGAGCACAGATACGCAGTATTTT.

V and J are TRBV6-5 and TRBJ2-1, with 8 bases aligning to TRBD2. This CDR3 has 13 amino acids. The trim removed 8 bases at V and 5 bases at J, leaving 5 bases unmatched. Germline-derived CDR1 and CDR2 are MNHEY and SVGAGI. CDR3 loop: CASSFGGDNEQFF. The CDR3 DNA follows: TGTGCCAGCTCCTTCGGGGGGGACAATGAGCAGTTCTTC.

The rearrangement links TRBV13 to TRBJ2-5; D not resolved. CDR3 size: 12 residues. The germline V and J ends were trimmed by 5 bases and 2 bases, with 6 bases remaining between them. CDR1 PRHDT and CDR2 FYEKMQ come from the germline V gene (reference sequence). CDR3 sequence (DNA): TGTGCCAGCAGCCTACTACAAGAGACCCAGTACTTC. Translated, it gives CASSLLQETQYF.

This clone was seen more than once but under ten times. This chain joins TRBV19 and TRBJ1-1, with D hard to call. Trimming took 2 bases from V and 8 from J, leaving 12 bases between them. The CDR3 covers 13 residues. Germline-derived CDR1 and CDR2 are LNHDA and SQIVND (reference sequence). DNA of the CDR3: TGTGCCAGTAGTATAAGGATAGACTTAGAAGCTTTCTTT. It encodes CASSIRIDLEAFF. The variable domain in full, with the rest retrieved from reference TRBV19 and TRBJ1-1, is DGGITQSPKYLFRKEGQNVTLSCEQNLNHDAMYWYRQDPGQGLRLIYYSQIVNDFQKGDIAEGYSVSREKKESFPLTVTSAQKNPTAFYLCASSIRIDLEAFFGQGTRLTVV.

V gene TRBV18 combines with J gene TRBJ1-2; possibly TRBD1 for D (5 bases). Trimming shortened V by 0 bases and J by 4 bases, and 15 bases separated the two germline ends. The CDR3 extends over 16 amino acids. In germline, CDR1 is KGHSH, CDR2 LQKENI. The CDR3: CASSPPDTYRGYGYTF. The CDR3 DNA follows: TGTGCCAGCTCACCACCCGACACCTATAGGGGCTATGGCTACACCTTC. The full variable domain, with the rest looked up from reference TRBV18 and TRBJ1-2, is NAGVMQNPRHLVRRRGQEARLRCSPMKGHSHVYWYRQLPEEGLKFMVYLQKENIIDESGMPKERFSAEFPKEGPSILRIQQVVRGDSAAYFCASSPPDTYRGYGYTFGSGTRLTVV.

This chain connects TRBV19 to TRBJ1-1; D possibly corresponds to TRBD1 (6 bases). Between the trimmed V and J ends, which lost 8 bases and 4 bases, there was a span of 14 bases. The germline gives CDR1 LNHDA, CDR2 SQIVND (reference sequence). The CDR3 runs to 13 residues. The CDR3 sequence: CASLRTERTEAFF. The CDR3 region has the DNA TGTGCCAGTCTGAGGACAGAGCGCACTGAAGCTTTCTTT.

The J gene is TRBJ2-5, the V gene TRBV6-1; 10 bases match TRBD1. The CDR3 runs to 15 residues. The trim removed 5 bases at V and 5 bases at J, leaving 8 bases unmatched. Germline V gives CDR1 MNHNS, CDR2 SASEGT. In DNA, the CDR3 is TGTGCCAGCAGTCGGGGGACAGGGGAGTGGGAGACCCAGTACTTC. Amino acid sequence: CASSRGTGEWETQYF.

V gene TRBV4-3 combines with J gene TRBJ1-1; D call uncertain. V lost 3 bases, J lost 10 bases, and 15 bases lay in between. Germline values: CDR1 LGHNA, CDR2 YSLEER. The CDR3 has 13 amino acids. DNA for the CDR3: TGCGCCAGCAGCCACAAAGAGTCCCTTATAGCTTTCTTT. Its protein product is CASSHKESLIAFF.

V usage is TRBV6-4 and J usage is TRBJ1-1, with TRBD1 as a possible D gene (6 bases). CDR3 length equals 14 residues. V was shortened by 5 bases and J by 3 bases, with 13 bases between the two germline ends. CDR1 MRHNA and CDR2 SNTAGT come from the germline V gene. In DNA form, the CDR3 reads TGTGCCAGCAGTTTCCGGGACACAGACACTGAAGCTTTCTTT. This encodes CASSFRDTDTEAFF.

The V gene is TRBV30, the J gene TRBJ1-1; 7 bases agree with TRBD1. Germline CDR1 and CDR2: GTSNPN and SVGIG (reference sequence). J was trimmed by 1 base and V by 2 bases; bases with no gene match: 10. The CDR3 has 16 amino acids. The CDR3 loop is CAWSRDQDRPNTEAFF. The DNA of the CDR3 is TGTGCCTGGAGTCGGGATCAGGACAGGCCGAACACTGAAGCTTTCTTT.

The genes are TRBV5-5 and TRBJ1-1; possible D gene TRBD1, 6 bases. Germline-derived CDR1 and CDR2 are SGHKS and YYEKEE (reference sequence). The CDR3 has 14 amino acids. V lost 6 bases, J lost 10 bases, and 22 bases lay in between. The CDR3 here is CASTFPRTATTAFF. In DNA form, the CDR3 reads TGTGCCAGCACCTTCCCTCGGACAGCTACGACAGCTTTCTTT.

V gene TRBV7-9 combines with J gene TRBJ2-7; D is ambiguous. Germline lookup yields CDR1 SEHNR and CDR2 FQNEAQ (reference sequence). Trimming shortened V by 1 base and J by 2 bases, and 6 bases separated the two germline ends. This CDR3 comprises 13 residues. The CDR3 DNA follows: TGTGCCAGCAGCTTAGGCACAGCCTACGAGCAGTACTTC. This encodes CASSLGTAYEQYF.

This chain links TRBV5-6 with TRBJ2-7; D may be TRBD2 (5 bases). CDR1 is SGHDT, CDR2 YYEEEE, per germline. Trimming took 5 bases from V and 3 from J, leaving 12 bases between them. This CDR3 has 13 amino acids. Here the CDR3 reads CASRTAGLYEQYF. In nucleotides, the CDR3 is TGTGCCAGCAGAACGGCGGGCCTCTACGAGCAGTACTTC.

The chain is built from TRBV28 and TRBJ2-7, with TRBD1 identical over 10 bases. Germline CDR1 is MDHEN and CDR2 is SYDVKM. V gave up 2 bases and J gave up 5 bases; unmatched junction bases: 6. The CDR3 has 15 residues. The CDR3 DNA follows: TGTGCCAGCAGTTTACCCGGGACAGGGGCCAACGAGCAGTACTTC. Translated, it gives CASSLPGTGANEQYF.

The CDR3 sequence is CASSLGTGGLTDTQYF. DNA of the CDR3: TGCGCCAGCAGCTTGGGAACGGGGGGGCTCACAGATACGCAGTATTTT. V usage is TRBV5-1 and J usage is TRBJ2-3, with TRBD2 matching 8 bases. This CDR3 has 16 residues. Unmatched junction bases numbered 5, after V lost 0 bases and J lost 2 bases. Germline V gene sequence: CDR1 SGHRS, CDR2 YFSETQ.

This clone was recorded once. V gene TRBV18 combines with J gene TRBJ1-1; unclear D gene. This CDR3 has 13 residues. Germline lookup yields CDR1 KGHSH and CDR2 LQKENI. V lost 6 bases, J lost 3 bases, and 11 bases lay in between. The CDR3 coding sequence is TGTGCCAGCTCGACAAAAGAAGACACTGAAGCTTTCTTT. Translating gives CASSTKEDTEAFF. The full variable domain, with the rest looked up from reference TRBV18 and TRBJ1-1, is NAGVMQNPRHLVRRRGQEARLRCSPMKGHSHVYWYRQLPEEGLKFMVYLQKENIIDESGMPKERFSAEFPKEGPSILRIQQVVRGDSAAYFCASSTKEDTEAFFGQGTRLTVV.

The CDR3, as DNA: TGTGCCAGCAGTGAACAGGGGGTTGAGAACACTGAAGCTTTCTTT. Encoded protein: CASSEQGVENTEAFF. The genes are TRBV2 and TRBJ1-1; 7 bases fit TRBD1. CDR3 length: 15 residues. Per germline, CDR1 SNHLY and CDR2 FYNNEI. With 2 bases clipped from V and 1 base from J, the junction kept 4 bases outside the gene matches. Using reference TRBV2 and TRBJ1-1 for the parts outside the CDR3, the full variable domain is EPEVTQTPSHQVTQMGQEVILRCVPISNHLYFYWYRQILGQKVEFLVSFYNNEISEKSEIFDDQFSVERPDGSNFTLKIRSTKLEDSAMYFCASSEQGVENTEAFFGQGTRLTVV.

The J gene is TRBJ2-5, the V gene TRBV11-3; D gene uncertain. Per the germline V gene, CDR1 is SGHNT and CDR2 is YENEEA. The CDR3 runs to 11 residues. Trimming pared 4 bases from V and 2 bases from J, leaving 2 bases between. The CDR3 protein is CASSSQETQYF. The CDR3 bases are TGTGCCAGCAGCTCACAAGAGACCCAGTACTTC.

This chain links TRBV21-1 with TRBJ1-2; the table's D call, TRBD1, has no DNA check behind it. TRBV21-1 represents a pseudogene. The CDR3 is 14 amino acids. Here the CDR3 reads CASSLAGQILGYTF. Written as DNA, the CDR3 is TGTGCCAGCAGCTTGGCGGGACAGATCTTGGGCTACACCTTC.

The CDR3 here is CASDHRGNNYGYTF. CDR3 nucleotides: TGTGCCAGCGATCACAGGGGGAATAACTATGGCTACACCTTC. V and J are TRBV28 and TRBJ1-2; 8 bases fit TRBD1. Germline CDR1 MDHEN, CDR2 SYDVKM. After removal of 8 bases from V and 1 base from J, the junction contained 6 bases not matched to a gene. The length of the CDR3 is 14 residues.

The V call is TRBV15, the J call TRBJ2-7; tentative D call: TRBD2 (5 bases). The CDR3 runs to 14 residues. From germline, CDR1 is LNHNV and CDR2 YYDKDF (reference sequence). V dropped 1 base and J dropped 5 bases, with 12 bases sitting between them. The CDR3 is CATSRVRRTHEQYF. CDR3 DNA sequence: TGTGCCACCAGCAGAGTCCGGAGGACCCACGAGCAGTACTTC.

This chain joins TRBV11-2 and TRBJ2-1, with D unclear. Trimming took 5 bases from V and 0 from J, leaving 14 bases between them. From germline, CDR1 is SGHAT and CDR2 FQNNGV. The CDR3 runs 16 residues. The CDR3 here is CASSRLWNPSYNEQFF. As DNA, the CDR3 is TGTGCCAGCAGCCGACTTTGGAACCCCTCCTACAATGAGCAGTTCTTC.

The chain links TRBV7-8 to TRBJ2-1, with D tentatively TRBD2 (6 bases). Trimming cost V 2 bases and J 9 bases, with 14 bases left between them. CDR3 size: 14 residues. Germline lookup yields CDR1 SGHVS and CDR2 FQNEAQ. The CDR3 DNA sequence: TGTGCCAGCAGCTTAAGGGCTAGCGTGGCTGAGCAGTTCTTC. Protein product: CASSLRASVAEQFF.

The CDR3 spells CASSQDRDGYEQYF. The CDR3 DNA reads TGTGCCAGCAGCCAAGACAGGGACGGGTACGAGCAGTACTTC. The chain links TRBV6-5 to TRBJ2-7; 7 nucleotides agree with TRBD1. Germline loops: CDR1 MNHEY, CDR2 SVGAGI. This CDR3 comprises 14 residues. The junction had 9 bases not matched to a gene; V was cut back by 6 bases and J by 4 bases.

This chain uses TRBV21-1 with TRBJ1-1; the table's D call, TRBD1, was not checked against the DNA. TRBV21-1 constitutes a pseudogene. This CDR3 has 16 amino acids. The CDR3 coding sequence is TGTGCCAGCAGCCCTTCCGGGCACATAAGGGGCACTGAAGCTTTCTTT. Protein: CASSPSGHIRGTEAFF.

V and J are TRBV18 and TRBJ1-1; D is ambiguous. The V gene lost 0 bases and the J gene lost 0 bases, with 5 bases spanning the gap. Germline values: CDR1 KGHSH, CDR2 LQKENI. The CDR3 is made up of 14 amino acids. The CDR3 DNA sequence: TGTGCCAGCTCACCACCTTCCGTGAACACTGAAGCTTTCTTT. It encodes CASSPPSVNTEAFF.

The CDR3 sequence is CASSVGPGQYERQYF. The CDR3 coding sequence is TGTGCCAGCAGCGTAGGGCCGGGACAGTACGAGCGGCAGTACTTC. V and J are TRBV9 and TRBJ2-7, with TRBD1 matching over 7 bases. The CDR3 runs to 15 residues. Germline CDR1 and CDR2: SGDLS and YYNGEE. V gave up 0 bases and J gave up 9 bases; unmatched junction bases: 12.